The clone carrying this TCR beta chain is termed medium-sized. Antigen unknown. These data come from a study of immune heterogeneity within non-small cell lung tumors. Whole-study results and caveats: Local T-cell repertoire clonality was correlated with local tumor mutational burden, and the correlation was positive. It was moderate in strength but statistically significant (R approximately 0.3). Different patients shared few of their high-frequency T-cell receptor beta clonotypes. Tumor sites in a patient shared identical dominant CDR3 beta clonotypes and also carried site-unique high-frequency clones.

Genomic DNA from bulk tumor acted as the template, and 600 ng was loaded per sample. Biopsy collection occurred during surgery, with several far-apart biopsies per primary tumor. Before undergoing curative surgery, patients had newly diagnosed non-small cell lung cancer that was untreated. TCR beta CDR3 was amplified by multiplex PCR, first round around 10 cycles, 32 V and 13 J primers. TCRdb re-analysed the multiplex PCR reads in MiXCR, keeping a single row per CDR3 protein. In the table there are thousands of distinct CDR3 sequences, approximately 33% of which are singletons. The sequence came from a woman aged 50 to 65 with non-small cell lung cancer. Sequencing was done on a sample of lung tumor tissue.

CDR3 loop: CASSLNLFEQFF. The CDR3 DNA reads TGTGCCAGCAGTTTAAACTTGTTCGAGCAGTTCTTC. The chain has TRBV12-3 or TRBV12-4 and TRBJ2-1; D remains ambiguous. Trimming took 2 bases from V and 10 from J, leaving 9 bases between them. The CDR3 covers 12 residues.